The 17 T cell receptor beta chains listed next were all sequenced from one sample in a study of blood T cell repertoires in COVID-19. Assay used: immunoSEQ multiplex PCR; TCRdb lists only in-frame clones, some missing. The sample carries under 200,000 clones, less than 90% recorded once. The source material was peripheral blood. These receptors originate from a woman between 65 and 79 years old with acute or convalescent COVID-19.

The chain carries TRBV28 and TRBJ2-7; the match to TRBD1 covers 8 bases. The CDR3 totals 18 residues. Germline trimming cut 2 bases from V and 2 bases from J; bases unmatched to any gene: 14. In germline, CDR1 is MDHEN, CDR2 SYDVKM. CDR3 in amino acids: CASSLAPPRGRFPYEQYF. The CDR3 region has the DNA TGTGCCAGCAGTTTAGCGCCTCCCAGGGGGCGGTTTCCCTACGAGCAGTACTTC.

The chain employs TRBV2 and TRBJ1-5; 7 bases fit TRBD1. CDR1 SNHLY and CDR2 FYNNEI come from the germline V gene. The CDR3 is 17 amino acids. The trim removed 4 bases at V and 0 bases at J, leaving 9 bases unmatched. CDR3 bases: TGTGCCAGCAGTGGCCCCCCAGGGGGTGTTAGCAATCAGCCCCAGCATTTT. Translation: CASSGPPGGVSNQPQHF.

The chain couples TRBV19 to TRBJ1-1; D call uncertain. This CDR3 spans 14 amino acids. Per the germline V gene, CDR1 is LNHDA and CDR2 is SQIVND (reference sequence). V was clipped by 7 bases and J by 4 bases, with 16 bases between them. The CDR3 here is CASILQGLGTEAFF. CDR3 in DNA: TGTGCCAGTATTCTACAAGGACTAGGCACTGAAGCTTTCTTT.

CDR3 protein: CATSRRTGGGTDTQYF. The DNA for the CDR3 is TGTGCCACCAGCAGAAGGACAGGGGGCGGGACAGATACGCAGTATTTT. This chain joins TRBV15 and TRBJ2-3, with TRBD1 matching 11 bases. Trimming at V came to 2 bases and at J to 3 bases, leaving 4 bases not matched to a gene. The CDR3 is 16 residues long. Germline V gene data show CDR1 as LNHNV and CDR2 as YYDKDF (reference sequence).

The V gene is TRBV7-9, the J gene TRBJ1-2; D might be TRBD1 (6 bases). Between the trimmed V and J ends, which lost 5 bases and 3 bases, there was a span of 19 bases. Looked up from germline, CDR1 is SEHNR and CDR2 is FQNEAQ (reference sequence). There are 16 residues in the CDR3. CDR3 in amino acids: CASSTATTGRHYGYTF. As DNA, the CDR3 is TGTGCCAGCAGCACCGCCACGACAGGAAGGCACTATGGCTACACCTTC.

This chain joins TRBV6-2 or TRBV6-3 and TRBJ2-2, with a possible D match to TRBD2 (6 bases). Germline V gene lookup returns CDR1 MNHEY and CDR2 SVGEGT. Between the trimmed V and J ends, which lost 0 bases and 6 bases, there was a span of 20 bases. The CDR3 sequence is 18 residues long. CDR3 region: CASSYSMRGRIIAGELFF. The DNA of the CDR3 is TGTGCCAGCAGTTACTCGATGCGGGGACGGATTATCGCCGGGGAGCTGTTTTTT.

The sample holds a few counts of this clone. The rearrangement links TRBV10-3 to TRBJ1-1, with a tentative D call TRBD1 (6 bases). Germline V gives CDR1 ENHRY, CDR2 SYGVKD. The CDR3 extends over 14 amino acids. Between the trimmed V and J ends, which lost 10 bases and 1 base, there was a span of 16 bases. The CDR3 spells CATRDNQGNTEAFF. In nucleotides, the CDR3 is TGTGCCACCCGGGACAACCAAGGGAACACTGAAGCTTTCTTT.

The chain joins TRBV3-1 (or the pseudogene TRBV3-2) to TRBJ1-2, with D maybe TRBD1 (5 bases). CDR3 size: 13 residues. Germline CDR1 LGHDT, CDR2 YNNKEL (reference sequence). V was cut by 2 bases and J by 2 bases, with 6 bases left in between. The CDR3 sequence is CASSQKGNYGYTF. The DNA of the CDR3 is TGTGCCAGCAGCCAAAAGGGGAACTATGGCTACACCTTC.

This rearrangement joins TRBV11-2 to TRBJ2-1; 7 bases match TRBD1. Germline loops: CDR1 SGHAT, CDR2 FQNNGV. The CDR3 totals 16 residues. V was pared by 4 bases and J by 6 bases, with 12 bases of the junction left unmatched. The CDR3 is CASSSRGGVSSNEQFF. The CDR3 DNA follows: TGTGCCAGCAGCTCTAGAGGGGGCGTAAGTTCCAATGAGCAGTTCTTC. The full variable domain, completed using reference TRBV11-2 and TRBJ2-1, is EAGVAQSPRYKIIEKRQSVAFWCNPISGHATLYWYQQILGQGPKLLIQFQNNGVVDDSQLPKDRFSAERLKGVDSTLKIQPAKLEDSAVYLCASSSRGGVSSNEQFFGPGTRLTVL.

The chain joins TRBV2 to TRBJ2-1; weak D call: TRBD2 (6 bases). The CDR3 has 14 residues. V gave up 5 bases and J gave up 5 bases, with 13 bases separating them. Germline CDR1 reads SNHLY; CDR2 reads FYNNEI. As DNA, the CDR3 is TGTGCCAGCAGTCTCCGGGACTCGAACAATGAGCAGTTCTTC. This gives the protein CASSLRDSNNEQFF.

The chain recombines TRBV9 with TRBJ2-3, with D perhaps TRBD2 (5 bases). The ends were cut back, 1 base at V and 5 bases at J, with 11 bases in the middle. Per the germline V gene, CDR1 is SGDLS and CDR2 is YYNGEE. This CDR3 is built from 14 residues. CDR3 nucleotides: TGTGCCAGCAGCGTAACTGGTGGGAGAGATACGCAGTATTTT. Encoded protein: CASSVTGGRDTQYF.

The chain combines TRBV3-1 (or the pseudogene TRBV3-2) with TRBJ2-1; possibly TRBD1 for D (6 bases). Between the trimmed V and J ends, which lost 3 bases and 3 bases, there was a span of 12 bases. This CDR3 region has 15 residues. The germline V gene encodes CDR1 LGHDT and CDR2 YNNKEL (reference sequence). CDR3 in DNA: TGTGCCAGCAGCCAGAGTACAGGGTACTACAATGAGCAGTTCTTC. It translates to CASSQSTGYYNEQFF.

This clone was picked up one time. The chain joins TRBV19 to TRBJ1-1, with 7 nucleotides matching TRBD1. Looked up from germline, CDR1 is LNHDA and CDR2 is SQIVND (reference sequence). CDR3 length equals 14 residues. After removal of 8 bases from V and 0 bases from J, the junction contained 6 bases not matched to a gene. This chain's CDR3 is CASGVDRVNTEAFF. In nucleotides, the CDR3 is TGTGCCAGTGGCGTCGACAGGGTGAACACTGAAGCTTTCTTT. Using reference TRBV19 and TRBJ1-1 for the parts outside the CDR3, the full variable domain is DGGITQSPKYLFRKEGQNVTLSCEQNLNHDAMYWYRQDPGQGLRLIYYSQIVNDFQKGDIAEGYSVSREKKESFPLTVTSAQKNPTAFYLCASGVDRVNTEAFFGQGTRLTVV.

The rearrangement joins TRBV5-1 to TRBJ2-5; possibly TRBD1 for D (5 bases). V lost 4 bases to trimming and J lost 1 base, with 8 bases between them. CDR1 is SGHRS and CDR2 is YFSETQ in the germline V gene. This CDR3 is built from 13 residues. As DNA, the CDR3 is TGCGCCAGCAGCCAGGACATCCAAGAGACCCAGTACTTC. Residues: CASSQDIQETQYF. Full variable domain (remainder filled in from reference TRBV5-1 and TRBJ2-5): KAGVTQTPRYLIKTRGQQVTLSCSPISGHRSVSWYQQTPGQGLQFLFEYFSETQRNKGNFPGRFSGRQFSNSRSEMNVSTLELGDSALYLCASSQDIQETQYFGPGTRLLVL.

The gene calls are TRBV19 and TRBJ1-1; possibly TRBD1 for D (5 bases). The CDR3 is 14 residues long. From germline, CDR1 is LNHDA and CDR2 SQIVND (reference sequence). Trimming removed 3 bases at V and 5 bases at J, with 13 bases between. This CDR3 reads CASSMAGRRTEAFF. The CDR3 nucleotides are TGTGCCAGTAGTATGGCAGGGAGGAGGACTGAAGCTTTCTTT. The full variable domain, its missing parts supplied by reference TRBV19 and TRBJ1-1, is DGGITQSPKYLFRKEGQNVTLSCEQNLNHDAMYWYRQDPGQGLRLIYYSQIVNDFQKGDIAEGYSVSREKKESFPLTVTSAQKNPTAFYLCASSMAGRRTEAFFGQGTRLTVV.

The chain uses TRBV29-1 and TRBJ2-5; D uncertain. The CDR3 runs to 10 residues. V lost 1 base and J lost 11, with 8 bases in between. CDR1 and CDR2 (germline): SQVTM, ANQGSEA. CDR3 DNA sequence: TGCAGCGTTGAAGGTCTCCCGCAGTACTTC. Its translation: CSVEGLPQYF.

The rearrangement uses TRBV6-4 and TRBJ1-4; TRBD1 is a possible D gene (6 bases). Trimming took off 7 bases at V and 6 bases at J, with 18 bases between the two ends. The CDR3 covers 15 residues. Germline V gene data show CDR1 as MRHNA and CDR2 as SNTAGT. The CDR3 sequence: CASTQNRAYDEKLFF. CDR3 DNA sequence: TGTGCCAGCACCCAAAACAGGGCCTATGATGAAAAACTGTTTTTT.